The next 18 T cell receptor beta chains were all read from a single sample in a study of T-cell reconstitution after alpha-beta-depleted transplantation in children. Unique molecular identifiers were built into the TCRbeta library. TCRdb analysed the PCR reads with MiXCR anew, one entry per CDR3 protein. The repertoire holds approximately 200,000 distinct CDR3 sequences, with about 14% as singletons. The input for sequencing was PBMCs from the stem cell graft donor, taken from the stem cell graft. Receptor source: a human donor who donated a stem cell graft to a child with acute lymphoblastic leukemia.

The genes are TRBV12-3 or TRBV12-4 and TRBJ2-1; TRBD2 matches at 10 bases. The CDR3 contains 13 residues. V shed 11 bases, J shed 4 bases, and the junction held 5 bases outside the gene matches. For the CDR3, the DNA is TGTGCCGGAAGGACTAGCGGATACAATGAGCAGTTCTTC. It yields the protein CAGRTSGYNEQFF.

This clonotype occurred many times. The chain combines TRBV12-3 or TRBV12-4 with TRBJ2-5; the D gene is possibly TRBD2 (5 bases). The CDR3 runs to 13 residues. V was shortened by 4 bases and J by 2 bases, with 8 bases between the two germline ends. CDR3 residues: CASSSRRQETQYF. The CDR3 nucleotides are TGTGCCAGCAGTTCGCGGAGGCAAGAGACCCAGTACTTC.

This clonotype appeared many times. V and J are TRBV20-1 and TRBJ2-5, with a tentative D call TRBD1 (6 bases). The CDR3 is made up of 14 amino acids. Germline V CDR1 and CDR2: DFQATT, SNEGSKA (reference sequence). Deletions cut 5 bases from V and 4 bases from J, with 17 bases between. CDR3 DNA sequence: TGCAGTGCTGCTATCCCGGGACATCCAGAGACCCAGTACTTC. Translation gives CSAAIPGHPETQYF.

This clonotype was counted many times. The genes are TRBV12-3 or TRBV12-4 and TRBJ2-1; no clear D gene. The CDR3 contains 14 residues. V dropped 5 bases and J dropped 3 bases, with 11 bases sitting between them. CDR3 loop: CASSTGRDYNEQFF. CDR3 bases: TGTGCCAGCAGTACTGGACGAGACTACAATGAGCAGTTCTTC.

V gene TRBV3-1 combines with J gene TRBJ1-3; D unclear. V lost 4 bases and J 4 bases, leaving 14 bases between the germline ends. This CDR3 region has 15 residues. Germline V gene lookup returns CDR1 LGHDT and CDR2 YNNKEL (reference sequence). CDR3 in DNA: TGTGCCAGCAGCCGCGGCCGGGTAGAAGGAAACACCATATATTTT. Amino acid sequence: CASSRGRVEGNTIYF.

The CDR3 here is CASRLAGGPETQYF. CDR3 bases: TGTGCCAGCAGGCTAGCGGGAGGGCCCGAGACCCAGTACTTC. This chain uses TRBV12-3 or TRBV12-4 with TRBJ2-5; 12 bases match TRBD2. With 6 bases clipped from V and 5 bases from J, the junction kept 4 bases outside the gene matches. The CDR3 is made up of 14 amino acids.

This clonotype was detected many times. This chain joins TRBV6-2 or TRBV6-3 and TRBJ2-7; 8 bases fit TRBD1. This CDR3 spans 13 amino acids. Germline CDR1 reads MNHEY; CDR2 reads SVGEGT. V dropped 9 bases and J dropped 2; count of bases not matched to a gene: 6. The CDR3 here is CASLQGAPYEQYF. In nucleotides, the CDR3 is TGTGCCAGTTTGCAGGGGGCCCCCTACGAGCAGTACTTC.

This clonotype was picked up many times. The CDR3 sequence is CASSLASGWTEAFF. CDR3 coding DNA: TGTGCCAGCAGTTTAGCGTCGGGCTGGACTGAAGCTTTCTTT. The chain employs TRBV12-3 or TRBV12-4 and TRBJ1-1; no clear D. The CDR3 totals 14 residues. V lost 0 bases, J lost 5 bases, and 10 bases lay in between.

This clonotype occurred a few times. The rearrangement joins TRBV20-1 to TRBJ2-2, with D perhaps TRBD2 (5 bases). V gave up 3 bases and J gave up 1 base, with 6 bases separating them. This CDR3 is 13 amino acids long. Germline values: CDR1 DFQATT, CDR2 SNEGSKA (reference sequence). CDR3 DNA: TGCAGTGCTAGCGGGGAGAACACCGGGGAGCTGTTTTTT. Protein: CSASGENTGELFF.

This clonotype appeared many times. V and J are TRBV5-1 and TRBJ2-3; D perhaps matches TRBD1 (6 bases). The V end lost 3 bases, the J end lost 4 bases, and 12 bases lay between the germline ends. The CDR3 is made up of 14 amino acids. CDR1 is SGHRS and CDR2 is YFSETQ in the germline V gene. This chain's CDR3 is CASSSGQPSDTQYF. In DNA, the CDR3 is TGCGCCAGCAGCTCCGGACAGCCTTCAGATACGCAGTATTTT.

This clonotype was recorded many times. V usage is TRBV5-5 and J usage is TRBJ2-2, with a weak D call TRBD2 (6 bases). The V and J ends lost 3 bases and 0 bases respectively, with 12 bases between them. The CDR3 consists of 16 residues. Per the germline V gene, CDR1 is SGHKS and CDR2 is YYEKEE (reference sequence). The CDR3 nucleotides read TGTGCCAGCAGCTACGCGACGGGAGCGAACACCGGGGAGCTGTTTTTT. Its protein product is CASSYATGANTGELFF.

The genes are TRBV20-1 and TRBJ2-7, with 9 bases aligning to TRBD2. The germline V gene encodes CDR1 DFQATT and CDR2 SNEGSKA (reference sequence). The junction had 6 bases not matched to a gene; V was cut back by 3 bases and J by 6 bases. This CDR3 is 13 amino acids long. CDR3 nucleotides: TGCAGTGCTAGGAGCCTAGCGGGAACCGAGCAGTACTTC. It is translated as CSARSLAGTEQYF.

This clonotype was recorded at least ten times. The chain links TRBV7-9 to TRBJ2-7; D perhaps matches TRBD2 (6 bases). This CDR3 is built from 14 residues. Per germline, CDR1 SEHNR and CDR2 FQNEAQ (reference sequence). Trimming took off 1 base at V and 5 bases at J, with 12 bases between the two ends. The chain's CDR3 is CASSLGATGDEQYF. Here the CDR3 DNA reads TGTGCCAGCAGCTTAGGTGCCACGGGGGACGAGCAGTACTTC.

This clonotype was recorded a few times. The V gene is TRBV5-1, the J gene TRBJ2-1; perhaps TRBD2 as D (6 bases). V gave up 5 bases and J gave up 10 bases, with 13 bases separating them. Germline assignment: CDR1 SGHRS and CDR2 YFSETQ. CDR3 size: 12 residues. The CDR3 DNA is TGCGCCAGCAGGCTCTCCGGGGGAGAGCAGTTCTTC. Its protein product is CASRLSGGEQFF.

This clonotype was counted only a few times. The genes are TRBV25-1 and TRBJ1-6; no firm D call. Trimming removed 4 bases at V and 7 bases at J, with 11 bases between. The CDR3 has 14 residues. CDR1 is MGHDK, CDR2 SYGVNS, per germline. Here the CDR3 reads CASSGRGGNSPLHF. Here the CDR3 DNA reads TGTGCCAGCAGTGGACGGGGAGGGAATTCACCCCTCCACTTT. The whole variable domain, remainder taken from reference TRBV25-1 and TRBJ1-6, is EADIYQTPRYLVIGTGKKITLECSQTMGHDKMYWYQQDPGMELHLIHYSYGVNSTEKGDLSSESTVSRIRTEHFPLTLESARPSHTSQYLCASSGRGGNSPLHFGNGTRLTVT.

At least ten counts were recorded for this clonotype. The chain is built from TRBV4-1 and TRBJ1-1; D perhaps matches TRBD1 (6 bases). The CDR3 has 16 residues. Trimming removed 4 bases at V and 7 bases at J, with 22 bases between. Germline-derived CDR1 and CDR2 are MGHRA and YSYEKL. The CDR3 bases are TGCGCCAGCAGCCCGCTGGCGGGGGCGGACCGCCGTGAAGCTTTCTTT. Amino acids: CASSPLAGADRREAFF.

Concerning this clonotype itself: A much bigger clone sits one base away, suggesting this may be a read error. V is TRBV11-2 and J is TRBJ2-3, with TRBD1 matching 9 bases. Germline assignment: CDR1 SGHAT and CDR2 FQNNGV. CDR3 length: 14 residues. The CDR3, as DNA: TGTGCCAGCAGCCGGGACAGGGCCACAGATACGCATTATTTT. Translation gives CASSRDRATDTHYF. Combining the CDR3 with reference TRBV11-2 and TRBJ2-3 gives the whole variable domain EAGVAQSPRYKIIEKRQSVAFWCNPISGHATLYWYQQILGQGPKLLIQFQNNGVVDDSQLPKDRFSAERLKGVDSTLKIQPAKLEDSAVYLCASSRDRATDTHYFGPGTRLTVL.

The chain carries TRBV11-2 and TRBJ2-7; D is unresolved. Germline lookup yields CDR1 SGHAT and CDR2 FQNNGV. The CDR3 is 17 amino acids. Deletions cut 0 bases from V and 0 bases from J, with 15 bases between. The CDR3: CASSLEGRYASSYEQYF. The CDR3 bases are TGTGCCAGCAGCTTAGAAGGAAGATACGCTAGCTCCTACGAGCAGTACTTC.